The T cell receptor beta chain under discussion was sequenced for a study of blood T cell repertoires in COVID-19. Study-wide context: Nucleic acid was either cDNA or gDNA, and it came from T cells, B-cell-depleted T cells, or PBMCs.

As originally analysed: Estimation of nucleated cell counts was performed using reference gene primer amplification. Using immunoSEQ multiplex PCR, the repertoire was profiled, and TCRdb retains in-frame clones only, with some absent. That table furnishes V, J and clone size, whereas the DNA furnished D and trimming. The sample contains 400,000 to 500,000 clones, more than 70% of which appear only once. Enrolled through a virtual design, the participants were between roughly 18 and 90 years of age and came from around 25 US areas. Membership in each cohort depended on participant-reported clinical history. The V gene lost 2 bases and the J gene lost 11 bases, with 15 bases spanning the gap. CDR3 length: 13 amino acids. Germline-derived CDR1 and CDR2 are LNHNV and YYDKDF (reference sequence).

Material for sequencing was PBMCs or T cells enriched from blood (not recorded which). This chain links TRBV15 with TRBJ1-2; a weak D match, TRBD1 (6 bases). This TCR was recovered from a young woman who had been exposed to COVID-19. The CDR3 coding sequence is TGTGCCACCAGCAGATCTACTACAGGGCTTTACACCTTC. Its protein product is CATSRSTTGLYTF.